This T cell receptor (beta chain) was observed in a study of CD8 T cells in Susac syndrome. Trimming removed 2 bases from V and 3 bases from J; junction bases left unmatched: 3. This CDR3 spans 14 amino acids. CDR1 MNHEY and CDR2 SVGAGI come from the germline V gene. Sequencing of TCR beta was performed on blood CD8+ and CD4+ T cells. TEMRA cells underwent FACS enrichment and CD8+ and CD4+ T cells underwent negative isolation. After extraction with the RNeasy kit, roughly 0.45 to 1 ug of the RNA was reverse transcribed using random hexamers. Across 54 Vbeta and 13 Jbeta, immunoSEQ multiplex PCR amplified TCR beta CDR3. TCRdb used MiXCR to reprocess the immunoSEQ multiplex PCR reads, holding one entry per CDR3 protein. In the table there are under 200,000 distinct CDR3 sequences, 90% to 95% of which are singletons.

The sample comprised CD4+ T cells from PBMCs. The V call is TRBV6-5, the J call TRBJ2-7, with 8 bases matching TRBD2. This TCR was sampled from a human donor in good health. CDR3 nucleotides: TGTGCCAGCAGTTACGTCGCGGGGGGCTACGAGCAGTACTTC. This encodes CASSYVAGGYEQYF.